Below, one T cell receptor (beta chain) is given with its context. Its antigen is not known. The sample belongs to a study of T cell repertoires in cytomegalovirus infection. Study-level information: It can be stated that public TCR beta signatures indicated CMV infection as well as a matching HLA type. General study points: Cumulated frequencies of public TCR beta families served to identify carriers of CMV plus the relevant HLA. Clonotype analysis showed dominance of the ex vivo response by HLA-C-restricted CMV-specific TCR beta clonotypes.

One entry per CDR3 protein, called by TCRdb with MiXCR from the reads. The repertoire has hundreds of thousands of distinct CDR3 sequences, 20% to 25% of them found once; the top ten carry 7% to 9%. The CDR3 is 15 amino acids. V lost 5 bases, J lost 5 bases, and 9 bases stayed unmatched. V gene TRBV12-3 or TRBV12-4 combines with J gene TRBJ2-7; 10 nucleotides line up with TRBD1. The sequence was obtained from a human donor in good health (CMV status not recorded). Some clones in this sample may be carry-over from other donors' samples. Sequenced sample: CD8+ T cells from PBMCs. The DNA for the CDR3 is TGTGCCAGCAGTCACCTGGGACAGGGGAAAAACGAGCAGTACTTC. Its translation: CASSHLGQGKNEQYF.